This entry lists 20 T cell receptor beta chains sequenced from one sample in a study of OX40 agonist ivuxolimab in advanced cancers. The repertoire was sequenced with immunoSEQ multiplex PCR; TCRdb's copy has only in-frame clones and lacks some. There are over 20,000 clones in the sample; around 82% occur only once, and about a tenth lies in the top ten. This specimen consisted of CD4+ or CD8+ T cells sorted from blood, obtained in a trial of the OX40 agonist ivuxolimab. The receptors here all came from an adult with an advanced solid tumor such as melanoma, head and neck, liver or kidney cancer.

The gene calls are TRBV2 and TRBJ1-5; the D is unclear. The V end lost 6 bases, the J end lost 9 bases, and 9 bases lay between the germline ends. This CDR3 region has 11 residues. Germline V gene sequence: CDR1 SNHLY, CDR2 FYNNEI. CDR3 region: CASRTRGPQHF. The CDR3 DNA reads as TGTGCCAGCAGGACGCGAGGGCCCCAGCATTTT.

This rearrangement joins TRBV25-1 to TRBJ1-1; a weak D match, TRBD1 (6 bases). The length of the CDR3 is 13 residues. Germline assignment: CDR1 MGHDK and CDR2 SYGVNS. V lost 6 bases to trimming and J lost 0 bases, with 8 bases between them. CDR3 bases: TGTGCCAGCAGATGGGGGCTGAACACTGAAGCTTTCTTT. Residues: CASRWGLNTEAFF. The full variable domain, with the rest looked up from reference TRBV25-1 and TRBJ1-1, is EADIYQTPRYLVIGTGKKITLECSQTMGHDKMYWYQQDPGMELHLIHYSYGVNSTEKGDLSSESTVSRIRTEHFPLTLESARPSHTSQYLCASRWGLNTEAFFGQGTRLTVV.

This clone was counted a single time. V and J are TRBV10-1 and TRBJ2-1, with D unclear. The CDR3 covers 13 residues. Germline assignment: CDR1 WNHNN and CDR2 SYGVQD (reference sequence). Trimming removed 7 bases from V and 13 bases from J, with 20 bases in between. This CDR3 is CASNADRAGKQFF. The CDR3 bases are TGCGCCAGCAACGCGGACCGCGCCGGCAAACAGTTCTTC.

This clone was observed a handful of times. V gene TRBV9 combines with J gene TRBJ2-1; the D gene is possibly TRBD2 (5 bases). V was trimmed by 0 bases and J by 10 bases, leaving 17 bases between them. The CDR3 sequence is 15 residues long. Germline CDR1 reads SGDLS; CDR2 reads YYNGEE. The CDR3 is CASSVGPAGPGEQFF. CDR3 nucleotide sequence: TGTGCCAGCAGCGTAGGGCCTGCTGGGCCGGGAGAGCAGTTCTTC.

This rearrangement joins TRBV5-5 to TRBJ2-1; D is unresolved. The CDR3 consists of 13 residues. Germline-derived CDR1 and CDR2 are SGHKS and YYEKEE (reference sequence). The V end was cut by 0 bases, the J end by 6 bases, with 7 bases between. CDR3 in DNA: TGTGCCAGCAGCTTGGAAGTGTTCAATGAGCAGTTCTTC. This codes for CASSLEVFNEQFF.

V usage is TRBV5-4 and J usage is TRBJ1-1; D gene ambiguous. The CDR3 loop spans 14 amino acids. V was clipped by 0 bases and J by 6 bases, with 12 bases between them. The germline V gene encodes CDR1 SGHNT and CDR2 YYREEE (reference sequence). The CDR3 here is CASSLGRGYAEAFF. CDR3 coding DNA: TGTGCCAGCAGCTTGGGTCGGGGATACGCTGAAGCTTTCTTT.

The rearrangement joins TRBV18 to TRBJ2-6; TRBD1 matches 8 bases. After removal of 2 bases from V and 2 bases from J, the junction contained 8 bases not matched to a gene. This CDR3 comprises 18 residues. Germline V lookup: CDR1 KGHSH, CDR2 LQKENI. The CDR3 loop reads CASSPRNLQGAGANVLTF. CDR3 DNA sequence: TGTGCCAGCTCACCAAGGAACTTACAGGGGGCTGGGGCCAACGTCCTGACTTTC.

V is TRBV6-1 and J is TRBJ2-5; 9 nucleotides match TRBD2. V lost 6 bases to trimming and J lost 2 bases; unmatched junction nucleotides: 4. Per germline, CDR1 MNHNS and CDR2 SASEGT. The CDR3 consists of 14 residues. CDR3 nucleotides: TGTGCCAGCAGGCGAGCGGGGGGACAAGAGACCCAGTACTTC. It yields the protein CASRRAGGQETQYF.

CDR3 residues: CASSLASLFGTQYF. DNA for the CDR3: TGTGCCAGCAGCTTAGCGAGTCTCTTTGGGACCCAGTACTTC. The chain has TRBV7-2 and TRBJ2-5, with D hard to call. The germline V and J ends were trimmed by 0 bases and 7 bases, with 12 bases remaining between them. The CDR3 has 14 amino acids. In germline, CDR1 is SGHTA, CDR2 FQGNSA.

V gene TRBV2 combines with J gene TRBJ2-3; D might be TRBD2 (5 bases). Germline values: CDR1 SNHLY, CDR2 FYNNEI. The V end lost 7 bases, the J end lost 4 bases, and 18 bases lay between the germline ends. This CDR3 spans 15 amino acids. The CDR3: CASMLDALRADTQYF. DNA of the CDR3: TGTGCCAGCATGCTGGACGCCTTGAGGGCAGATACGCAGTATTTT.

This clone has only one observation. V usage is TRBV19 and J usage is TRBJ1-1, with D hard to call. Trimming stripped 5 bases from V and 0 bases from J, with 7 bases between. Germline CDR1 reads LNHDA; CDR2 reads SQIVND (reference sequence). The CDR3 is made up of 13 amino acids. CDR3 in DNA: TGTGCCAGTAGTTTCAACATGAACACTGAAGCTTTCTTT. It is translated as CASSFNMNTEAFF. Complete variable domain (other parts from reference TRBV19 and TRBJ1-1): DGGITQSPKYLFRKEGQNVTLSCEQNLNHDAMYWYRQDPGQGLRLIYYSQIVNDFQKGDIAEGYSVSREKKESFPLTVTSAQKNPTAFYLCASSFNMNTEAFFGQGTRLTVV.

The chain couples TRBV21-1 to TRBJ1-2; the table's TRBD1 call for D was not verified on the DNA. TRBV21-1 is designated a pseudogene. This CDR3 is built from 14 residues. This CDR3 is CASSKDPGKNGYTF. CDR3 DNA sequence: TGTGCCAGCAGCAAAGATCCAGGGAAGAACGGCTACACCTTC.

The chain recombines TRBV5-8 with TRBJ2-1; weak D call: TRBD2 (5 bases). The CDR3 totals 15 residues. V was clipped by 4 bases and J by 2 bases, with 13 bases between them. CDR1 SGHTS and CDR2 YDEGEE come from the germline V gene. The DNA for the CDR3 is TGTGCCAGCAGCAACCGGGGTGGACCCTACAATGAGCAGTTCTTC. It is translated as CASSNRGGPYNEQFF.

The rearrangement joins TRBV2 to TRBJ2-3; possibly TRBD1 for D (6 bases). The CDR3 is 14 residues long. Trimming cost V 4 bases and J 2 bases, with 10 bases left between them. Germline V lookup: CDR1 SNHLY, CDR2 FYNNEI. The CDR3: CASSVGANTDTQYF. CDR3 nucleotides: TGTGCCAGCAGTGTGGGGGCAAACACAGATACGCAGTATTTT.

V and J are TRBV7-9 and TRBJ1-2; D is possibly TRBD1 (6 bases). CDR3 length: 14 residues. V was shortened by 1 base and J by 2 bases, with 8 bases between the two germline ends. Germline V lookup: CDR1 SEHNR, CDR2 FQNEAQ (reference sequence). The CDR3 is CASSLGGQNYGYTF. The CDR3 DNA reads TGTGCCAGCAGCTTAGGGGGACAAAACTATGGCTACACCTTC.

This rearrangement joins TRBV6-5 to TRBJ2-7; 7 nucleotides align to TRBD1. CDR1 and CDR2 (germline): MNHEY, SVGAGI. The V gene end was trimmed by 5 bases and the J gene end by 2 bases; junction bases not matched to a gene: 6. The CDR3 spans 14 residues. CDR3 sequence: CASSPTGTPYEQYF. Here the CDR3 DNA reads TGTGCCAGCAGTCCGACAGGGACGCCCTACGAGCAGTACTTC.

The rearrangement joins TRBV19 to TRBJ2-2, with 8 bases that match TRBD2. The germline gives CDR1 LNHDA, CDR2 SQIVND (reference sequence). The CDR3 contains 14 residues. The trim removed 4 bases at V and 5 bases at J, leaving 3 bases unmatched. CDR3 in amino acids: CASSSGGHTGELFF. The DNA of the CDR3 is TGTGCCAGTAGTAGCGGGGGGCATACCGGGGAGCTGTTTTTT.

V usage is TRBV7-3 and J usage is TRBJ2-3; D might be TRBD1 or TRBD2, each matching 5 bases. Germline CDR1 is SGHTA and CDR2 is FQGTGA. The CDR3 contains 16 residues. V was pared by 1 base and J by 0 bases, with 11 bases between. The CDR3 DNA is TGTGCCAGCAGCTTAAGAGTTGGGGGAAGCACAGATACGCAGTATTTT. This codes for CASSLRVGGSTDTQYF.

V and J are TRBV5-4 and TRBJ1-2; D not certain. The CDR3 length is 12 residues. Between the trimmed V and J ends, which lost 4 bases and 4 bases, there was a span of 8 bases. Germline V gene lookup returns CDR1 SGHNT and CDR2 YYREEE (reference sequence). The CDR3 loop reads CASSLEGYGYTF. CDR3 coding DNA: TGTGCCAGCAGCCTAGAGGGCTATGGCTACACCTTC. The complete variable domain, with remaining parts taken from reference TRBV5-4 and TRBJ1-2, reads ETGVTQSPTHLIKTRGQQVTLRCSSQSGHNTVSWYQQALGQGPQFIFQYYREEENGRGNFPPRFSGLQFPNYSSELNVNALELDDSALYLCASSLEGYGYTFGSGTRLTVV.

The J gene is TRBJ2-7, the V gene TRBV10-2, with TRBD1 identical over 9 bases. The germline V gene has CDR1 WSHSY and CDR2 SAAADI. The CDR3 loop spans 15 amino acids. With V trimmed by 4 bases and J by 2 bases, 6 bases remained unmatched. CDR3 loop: CASSGHGTGTYEQYF. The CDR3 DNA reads TGCGCCAGCAGTGGCCACGGGACAGGGACCTACGAGCAGTACTTC.